These 12 T cell receptor beta chains came from one sample sequenced in a study of cytomegalovirus exposure and HLA in healthy donors. Researchers ran the PCR with 60 Vbeta and 13 Jbeta primers. Method: immunoSEQ multiplex PCR; TCRdb's copy keeps in-frame clones and lacks some. This sample has 110,000 to 150,000 clones; 78% occur once, and the top ten carry 2.8%. The sequencing sample was made of PBMCs. The receptors were sampled from a male donor in good health and CMV-seronegative.

This clone was seen only a few times. In DNA, the CDR3 is TGTGCCAGCAGCTTAGCCAAGTGGGGGACATCGAACACCGGGGAGCTGTTTTTT. Translated, it gives CASSLAKWGTSNTGELFF. This sequence joins TRBV11-3 and TRBJ2-2; D possibly corresponds to TRBD1 (6 bases). The CDR3 covers 18 residues. V was shortened by 1 base and J by 0 bases, with 15 bases between the two germline ends. CDR1 is SGHNT and CDR2 is YENEEA in the germline V gene.

This chain connects TRBV4-1 to TRBJ2-2; 9 bases map to TRBD2. With 3 bases clipped from V and 4 bases from J, the junction kept 6 bases outside the gene matches. The CDR3 runs 16 residues. In germline, CDR1 is MGHRA, CDR2 YSYEKL. The CDR3: CASSQVAGVPTGELFF. DNA for the CDR3: TGCGCCAGCAGCCAGGTAGCGGGAGTCCCCACCGGGGAGCTGTTTTTT.

This rearrangement joins TRBV6-4 to TRBJ1-1, with TRBD1 matching over 9 bases. The trim removed 3 bases at V and 1 base at J, leaving 0 bases unmatched. The CDR3 contains 14 residues. Looked up from germline, CDR1 is MRHNA and CDR2 is SNTAGT. For the CDR3, the DNA is TGTGCCAGCAGTGAGGGACAGGGGAACACTGAAGCTTTCTTT. Its protein product is CASSEGQGNTEAFF.

The J gene is TRBJ2-7, the V gene TRBV29-1; the D gene is possibly TRBD2 (5 bases). Trimming shortened V by 1 base and J by 3 bases, and 22 bases separated the two germline ends. CDR3 size: 17 residues. CDR1 is SQVTM, CDR2 ANQGSEA, per germline. This chain's CDR3 is CSVEGGHSNPTSYEQYF. In DNA, the CDR3 is TGCAGCGTTGAAGGAGGGCACTCGAACCCAACAAGCTACGAGCAGTACTTC.

This chain uses TRBV5-1 with TRBJ2-7, with 8 bases matching TRBD2. This CDR3 region has 16 residues. Germline CDR1 and CDR2: SGHRS and YFSETQ. Trimming took 0 bases from V and 3 from J; bases not matched to a gene: 8. CDR3 in DNA: TGCGCCAGCAGCTTGGCCGCGGCGGGAGGATACTACGAGCAGTACTTC. This encodes CASSLAAAGGYYEQYF.

This clone was recorded only once. The rearrangement joins TRBV5-1 to TRBJ1-1; tentatively, D is TRBD1 (6 bases). The V end lost 4 bases, the J end lost 8 bases, and 9 bases lay between the germline ends. This CDR3 contains 11 residues. Germline CDR1 reads SGHRS; CDR2 reads YFSETQ. The CDR3 DNA follows: TGCGCCAGCAGCCCTGGGACAGAAGCTTTCTTT. Its protein is CASSPGTEAFF. Filled out from reference TRBV5-1 and TRBJ1-1, the complete variable domain reads KAGVTQTPRYLIKTRGQQVTLSCSPISGHRSVSWYQQTPGQGLQFLFEYFSETQRNKGNFPGRFSGRQFSNSRSEMNVSTLELGDSALYLCASSPGTEAFFGQGTRLTVV.

The chain recombines TRBV5-6 with TRBJ2-7; D possibly corresponds to TRBD2 (6 bases). Germline CDR1 SGHDT, CDR2 YYEEEE. Trimming cost V 4 bases and J 1 base, with 12 bases left between them. The CDR3 spans 14 residues. CDR3: CASSRDFTSYEQYF. CDR3 DNA sequence: TGTGCCAGCAGCCGGGACTTCACTTCCTACGAGCAGTACTTC.

V and J are TRBV4-3 and TRBJ1-2, with 7 bases aligning to TRBD1. The CDR3 is 15 residues long. CDR1 is LGHNA and CDR2 is YSLEER in the germline V gene. J lost 8 bases, V lost 0 bases, and 9 bases had no gene match. The CDR3 DNA is TGCGCCAGCAGCCAAGAAGTAGGCAGGGGGACAGGCTACACCTTC. Translation gives CASSQEVGRGTGYTF.

The rearrangement uses TRBV6-6 and TRBJ2-7, with 8 bases aligning to TRBD1. Germline V gives CDR1 MNHNY, CDR2 SVGAGI (reference sequence). V gave up 7 bases and J gave up 4 bases; unmatched junction bases: 6. CDR3 size: 13 residues. The CDR3: CASNRDRKYEQYF. The CDR3 DNA sequence: TGTGCCAGCAACAGGGACAGGAAGTACGAGCAGTACTTC.

The chain recombines TRBV6-6 with TRBJ1-5; 9 bases agree with TRBD1. CDR3 length equals 15 residues. The J segment lost 4 bases and the V segment lost 6 bases, leaving 7 bases of the junction unmatched. The germline V gene encodes CDR1 MNHNY and CDR2 SVGAGI (reference sequence). CDR3 loop: CASRAGDRVNQPQHF. The CDR3 nucleotides are TGTGCCAGCAGGGCTGGGGACAGGGTTAATCAGCCCCAGCATTTT.

V gene TRBV5-4 combines with J gene TRBJ1-4, with a possible D match to TRBD1 (5 bases). Trimming removed 4 bases at V and 4 bases at J, with 11 bases between. The CDR3 covers 14 residues. Germline assignment: CDR1 SGHNT and CDR2 YYREEE (reference sequence). CDR3 nucleotide sequence: TGTGCCAGCAGCCCCACAGGCCGTAATGAAAAACTGTTTTTT. As protein: CASSPTGRNEKLFF.

J is TRBJ2-5 and V is TRBV5-1; 8 bases are a match to TRBD1. The junction had 10 bases not matched to a gene; V was cut back by 4 bases and J by 2 bases. Germline CDR1 SGHRS, CDR2 YFSETQ. The CDR3 contains 16 residues. The CDR3 reads CASSPLPDRAQETQYF. DNA for the CDR3: TGCGCCAGCAGCCCCCTGCCGGACAGGGCACAAGAGACCCAGTACTTC. The full variable domain, its missing parts supplied by reference TRBV5-1 and TRBJ2-5, is KAGVTQTPRYLIKTRGQQVTLSCSPISGHRSVSWYQQTPGQGLQFLFEYFSETQRNKGNFPGRFSGRQFSNSRSEMNVSTLELGDSALYLCASSPLPDRAQETQYFGPGTRLLVL.